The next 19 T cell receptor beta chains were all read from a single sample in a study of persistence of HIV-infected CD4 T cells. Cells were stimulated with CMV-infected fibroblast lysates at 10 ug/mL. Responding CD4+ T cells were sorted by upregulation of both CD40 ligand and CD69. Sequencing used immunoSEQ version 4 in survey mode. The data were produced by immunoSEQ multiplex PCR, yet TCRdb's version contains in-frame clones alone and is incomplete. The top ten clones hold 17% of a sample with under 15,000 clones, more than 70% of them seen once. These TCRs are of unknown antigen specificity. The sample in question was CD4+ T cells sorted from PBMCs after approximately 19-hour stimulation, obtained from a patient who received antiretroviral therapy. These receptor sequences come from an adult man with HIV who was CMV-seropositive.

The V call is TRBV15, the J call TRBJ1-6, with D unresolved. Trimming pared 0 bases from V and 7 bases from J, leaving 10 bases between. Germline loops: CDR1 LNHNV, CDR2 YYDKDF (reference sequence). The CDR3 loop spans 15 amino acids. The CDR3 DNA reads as TGTGCCACCAGCAGAGATACGACGGTCAATTCACCCCTCCACTTT. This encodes CATSRDTTVNSPLHF.

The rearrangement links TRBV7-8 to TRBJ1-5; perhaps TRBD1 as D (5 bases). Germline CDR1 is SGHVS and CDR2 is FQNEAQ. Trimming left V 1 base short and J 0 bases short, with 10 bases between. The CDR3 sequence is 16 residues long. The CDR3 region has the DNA TGTGCCAGCAGCTTAGGACAGACCTATAGCAATCAGCCCCAGCATTTT. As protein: CASSLGQTYSNQPQHF. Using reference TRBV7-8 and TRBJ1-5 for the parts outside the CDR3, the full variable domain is GAGVSQSPRYKVAKRGQDVALRCDPISGHVSLFWYQQALGQGPEFLTYFQNEAQLDKSGLPSDRFFAERPEGSVSTLKIQRTQQEDSAVYLCASSLGQTYSNQPQHFGDGTRLSIL.

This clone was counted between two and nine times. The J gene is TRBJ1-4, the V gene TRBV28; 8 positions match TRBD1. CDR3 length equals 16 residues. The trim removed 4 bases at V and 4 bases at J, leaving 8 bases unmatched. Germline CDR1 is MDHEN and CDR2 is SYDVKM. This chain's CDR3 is CASSSPEQGVNEKLFF. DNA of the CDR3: TGTGCCAGCAGTTCCCCCGAACAGGGGGTTAATGAAAAACTGTTTTTT.

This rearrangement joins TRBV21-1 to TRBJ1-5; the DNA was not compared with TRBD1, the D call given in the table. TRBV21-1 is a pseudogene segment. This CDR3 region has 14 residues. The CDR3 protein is CASERGTVNQPQHF. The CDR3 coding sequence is TGTGCCAGCGAAAGGGGGACCGTCAATCAGCCCCAGCATTTT.

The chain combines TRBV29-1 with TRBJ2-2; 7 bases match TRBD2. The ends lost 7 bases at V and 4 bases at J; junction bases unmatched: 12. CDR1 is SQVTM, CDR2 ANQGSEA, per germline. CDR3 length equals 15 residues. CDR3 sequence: CSALGGAMITGELFF. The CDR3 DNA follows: TGCAGCGCCCTGGGAGGGGCGATGATCACCGGGGAGCTGTTTTTT.

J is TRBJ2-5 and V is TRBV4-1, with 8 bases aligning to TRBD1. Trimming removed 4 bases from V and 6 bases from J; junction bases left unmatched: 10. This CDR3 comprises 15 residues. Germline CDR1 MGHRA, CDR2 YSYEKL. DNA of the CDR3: TGCGCCAGCAGCCGGCCTACTACAGGGGGACAGACCCAGTACTTC. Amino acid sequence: CASSRPTTGGQTQYF.

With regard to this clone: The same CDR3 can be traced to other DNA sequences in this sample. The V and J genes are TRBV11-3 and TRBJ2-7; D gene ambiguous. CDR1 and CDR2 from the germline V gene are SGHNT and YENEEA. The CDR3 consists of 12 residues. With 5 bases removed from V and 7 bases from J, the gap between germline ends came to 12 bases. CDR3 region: CASSLEMGEQYF. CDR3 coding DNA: TGTGCCAGCAGCCTTGAAATGGGGGAGCAGTACTTC.

The CDR3 spells CAGGTVSNQPQHF. In DNA form, the CDR3 reads TGTGCCGGAGGGACAGTTAGCAATCAGCCCCAGCATTTT. The rearrangement links TRBV2 to TRBJ1-5, with 7 bases aligning to TRBD1. Per germline, CDR1 SNHLY and CDR2 FYNNEI. The J segment lost 0 bases and the V segment lost 11 bases, leaving 4 bases of the junction unmatched. The CDR3 contains 13 residues.

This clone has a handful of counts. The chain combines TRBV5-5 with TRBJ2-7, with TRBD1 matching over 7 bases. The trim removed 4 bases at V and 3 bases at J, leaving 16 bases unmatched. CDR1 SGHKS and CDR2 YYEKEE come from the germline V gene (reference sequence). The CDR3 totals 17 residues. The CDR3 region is CASSRDPMTGLGYEQYF. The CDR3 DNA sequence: TGTGCCAGCAGCCGGGACCCTATGACAGGGTTGGGCTACGAGCAGTACTTC.

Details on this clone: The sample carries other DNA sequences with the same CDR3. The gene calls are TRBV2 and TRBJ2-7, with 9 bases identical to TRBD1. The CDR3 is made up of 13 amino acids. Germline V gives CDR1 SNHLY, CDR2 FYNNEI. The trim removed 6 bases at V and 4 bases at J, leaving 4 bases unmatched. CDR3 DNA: TGTGCCAGCAGAAGGGACAGGGTGTACGAGCAGTACTTC. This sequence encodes CASRRDRVYEQYF. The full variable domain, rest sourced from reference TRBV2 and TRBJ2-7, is EPEVTQTPSHQVTQMGQEVILRCVPISNHLYFYWYRQILGQKVEFLVSFYNNEISEKSEIFDDQFSVERPDGSNFTLKIRSTKLEDSAMYFCASRRDRVYEQYFGPGTRLTVT.

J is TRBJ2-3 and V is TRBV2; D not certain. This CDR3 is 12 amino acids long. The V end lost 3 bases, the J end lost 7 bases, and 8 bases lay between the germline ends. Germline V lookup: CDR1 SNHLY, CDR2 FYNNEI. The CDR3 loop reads CASSDQAHTQYF. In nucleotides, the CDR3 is TGTGCCAGCAGTGACCAAGCCCATACGCAGTATTTT.

The CDR3 coding sequence is TGTGCCAGCAGCAAAGACTACGAGCAGTACTTC. Translation gives CASSKDYEQYF. This sequence joins TRBV7-6 and TRBJ2-7; D is ambiguous. This CDR3 is built from 11 residues. The V end was cut by 5 bases, the J end by 3 bases, with 5 bases between. Germline lookup yields CDR1 SGHVS and CDR2 FNYEAQ.

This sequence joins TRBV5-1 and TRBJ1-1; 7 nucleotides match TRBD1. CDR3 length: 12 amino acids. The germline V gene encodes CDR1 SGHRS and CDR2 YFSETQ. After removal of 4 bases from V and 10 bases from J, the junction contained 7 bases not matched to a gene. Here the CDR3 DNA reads TGCGCCAGCAGCGAACCCGGGACAGCAGCTTTCTTT. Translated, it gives CASSEPGTAAFF. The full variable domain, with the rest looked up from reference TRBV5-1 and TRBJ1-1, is KAGVTQTPRYLIKTRGQQVTLSCSPISGHRSVSWYQQTPGQGLQFLFEYFSETQRNKGNFPGRFSGRQFSNSRSEMNVSTLELGDSALYLCASSEPGTAAFFGQGTRLTVV.

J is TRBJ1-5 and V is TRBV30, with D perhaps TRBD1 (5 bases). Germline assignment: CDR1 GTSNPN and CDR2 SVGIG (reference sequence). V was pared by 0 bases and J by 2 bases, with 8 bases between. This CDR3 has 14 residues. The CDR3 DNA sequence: TGTGCCTGGAGTGTAGGAGGGGGCAATCAGCCCCAGCATTTT. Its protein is CAWSVGGGNQPQHF.

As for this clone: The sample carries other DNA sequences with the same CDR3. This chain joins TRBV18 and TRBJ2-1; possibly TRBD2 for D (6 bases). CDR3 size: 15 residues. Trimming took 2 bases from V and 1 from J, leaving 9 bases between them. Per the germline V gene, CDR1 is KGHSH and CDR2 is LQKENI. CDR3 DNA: TGTGCCAGCTCACCATTGGGAGGATCCTACAATGAGCAGTTCTTC. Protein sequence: CASSPLGGSYNEQFF.

CDR3 region: CASSVGPGSSYEQYF. As DNA, the CDR3 is TGTGCCAGCAGCGTAGGGCCAGGGTCTAGCTACGAGCAGTACTTC. This rearrangement joins TRBV7-7 to TRBJ2-7, with D possibly TRBD1 on 5 matching bases. CDR1 and CDR2 from the germline V gene are SSHAT and FNYEAQ (reference sequence). Trimming cost V 5 bases and J 3 bases, with 17 bases left between them. CDR3 size: 15 residues.

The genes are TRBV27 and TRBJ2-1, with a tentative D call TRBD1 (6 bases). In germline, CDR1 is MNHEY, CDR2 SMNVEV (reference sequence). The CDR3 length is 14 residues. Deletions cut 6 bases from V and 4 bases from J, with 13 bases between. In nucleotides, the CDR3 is TGTGCCAGCAGACCCTGGGACACATACAATGAGCAGTTCTTC. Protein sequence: CASRPWDTYNEQFF.

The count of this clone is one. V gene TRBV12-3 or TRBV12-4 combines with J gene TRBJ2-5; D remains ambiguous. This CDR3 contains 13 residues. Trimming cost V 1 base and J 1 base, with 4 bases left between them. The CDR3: CASSLGFQETQYF. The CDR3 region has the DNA TGTGCCAGCAGTTTAGGCTTCCAAGAGACCCAGTACTTC.

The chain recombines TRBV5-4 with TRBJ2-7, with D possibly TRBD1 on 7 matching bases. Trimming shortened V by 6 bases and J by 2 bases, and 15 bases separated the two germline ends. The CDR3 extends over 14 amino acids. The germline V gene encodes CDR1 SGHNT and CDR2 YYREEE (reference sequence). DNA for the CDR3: TGTGCCAGCACTCCTGCGGGACAGACCTACGAGCAGTACTTC. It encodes CASTPAGQTYEQYF.